This paragraph covers one TCR beta chain sequence. The sample comes from a study of OX40 agonist ivuxolimab in advanced cancers. TCRdb keeps only in-frame clones here, not all; method: immunoSEQ multiplex PCR. Here the sample spans tens of thousands of clones, roughly 89% being singletons. This CDR3 is 20 amino acids long. Germline CDR1 and CDR2: MGHRA and YSYEKL. V dropped 0 bases and J dropped 0 bases, with 21 bases sitting between them. This material consisted of CD4+ or CD8+ T cells sorted from blood, taken in a trial of the OX40 agonist ivuxolimab. This sequence originates from an adult with an advanced solid tumor such as melanoma, head and neck, liver or kidney cancer. V is TRBV4-1 and J is TRBJ1-3; a weak D match, TRBD1 (6 bases). The CDR3 DNA reads as TGCGCCAGCAGCCAAGATACTTTTCGGACAGCTACCTTCTCTGGAAACACCATATATTTT. Translating it yields CASSQDTFRTATFSGNTIYF.